The table lists the clone carrying this T cell receptor beta chain with a few counts. The record originates from a study of blood T cells in healthy people across ages. Germline V lookup: CDR1 SGHRS, CDR2 YFSETQ. Trimming left V 0 bases short and J 7 bases short, with 13 bases between. This CDR3 spans 15 amino acids. Aged roughly 6 to 90, donors were systemically healthy Caucasians from Russia. Together with a sample-barcoded 5' primer, a J-beta primer mix was included in a second PCR lasting about 7 to 11 cycles. Each cDNA molecule carried a tag from a template-switch adaptor that contained 12 random nucleotides. TCRdb recomputed calls from the 5' RACE reads with MiXCR, one row per CDR3 protein. Of 1.5 million to 2 million distinct CDR3 sequences detected, about two fifths appear once; the ten largest clones hold about 23%.

The sample taken for sequencing was blood. The TCR sequence derives from a human donor in good health. The chain has TRBV5-1 and TRBJ2-2; D unresolved. Here the CDR3 reads CASSLEGFMFGELFF. For the CDR3, the DNA is TGCGCCAGCAGCTTGGAAGGGTTCATGTTCGGGGAGCTGTTTTTT.